This T cell receptor (beta chain) was captured in a study of T-cell memory formation after mild COVID-19. General study points: Contracting CD4+ clones lay largely in CM and EM, with CD8+ ones residing in EMRA.

CDR1 and CDR2 (germline): SEHNR, FQNEAQ (reference sequence). Trimming at V came to 4 bases and at J to 14 bases, leaving 9 bases not matched to a gene. This CDR3 has 13 amino acids. TCRdb reanalysed the 5' RACE reads using MiXCR and keeps one entry per CDR3 protein. The profile covers about 140,000 distinct CDR3 sequences, with under 30% appearing a single time and roughly 24% taken by the ten largest. This clonotype has just a few counts. No antigen is known for it. The chain has TRBV7-9 and TRBJ2-4; TRBD1 agrees at 9 bases. The sequence was collected from an adult woman who had mild COVID-19 (a few samples of this study predate the infection). Cell type and time point are not known. The sample consisted of PBMCs or a T cell subset sorted from them (not recorded which). The chain's CDR3 is CASSSDIRDREYF. The CDR3 bases are TGTGCCAGCAGCTCTGATATCCGGGACAGGGAGTACTTC.